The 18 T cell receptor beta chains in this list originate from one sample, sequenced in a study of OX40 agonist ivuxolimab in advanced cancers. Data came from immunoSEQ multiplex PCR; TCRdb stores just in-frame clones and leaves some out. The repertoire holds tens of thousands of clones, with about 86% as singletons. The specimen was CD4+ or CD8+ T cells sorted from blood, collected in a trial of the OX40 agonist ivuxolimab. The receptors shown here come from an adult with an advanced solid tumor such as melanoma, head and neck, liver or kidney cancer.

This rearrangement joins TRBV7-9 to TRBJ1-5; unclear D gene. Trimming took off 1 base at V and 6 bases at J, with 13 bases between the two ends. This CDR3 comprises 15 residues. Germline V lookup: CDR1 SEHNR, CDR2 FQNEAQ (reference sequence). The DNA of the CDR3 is TGTGCCAGCAGCTTAGGCCGAGACGTGGGTCAGCCCCAGCATTTT. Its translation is CASSLGRDVGQPQHF.

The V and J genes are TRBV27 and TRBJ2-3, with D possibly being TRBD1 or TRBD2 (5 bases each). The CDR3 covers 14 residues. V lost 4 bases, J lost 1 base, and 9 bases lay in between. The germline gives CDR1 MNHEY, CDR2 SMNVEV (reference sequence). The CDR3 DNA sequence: TGTGCCAGCAGTTCCGGGGCCCGCACAGATACGCAGTATTTT. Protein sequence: CASSSGARTDTQYF.

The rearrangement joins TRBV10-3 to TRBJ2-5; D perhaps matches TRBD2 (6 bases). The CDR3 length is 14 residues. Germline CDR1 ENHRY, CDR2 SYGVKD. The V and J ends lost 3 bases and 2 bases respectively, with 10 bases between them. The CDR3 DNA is TGTGCCATCAGTGAACTCGCGGGACAAGAGACCCAGTACTTC. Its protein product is CAISELAGQETQYF.

The CDR3 sequence is CASTSGRVSGANVLTF. In nucleotides, the CDR3 is TGTGCCAGCACTAGCGGGAGGGTCTCTGGGGCCAACGTCCTGACTTTC. The V and J genes are TRBV28 and TRBJ2-6; TRBD2 aligns across 12 bases. Germline V gene lookup returns CDR1 MDHEN and CDR2 SYDVKM. V was pared by 7 bases and J by 0 bases, with 1 base of the junction left unmatched. The CDR3 extends over 16 amino acids.

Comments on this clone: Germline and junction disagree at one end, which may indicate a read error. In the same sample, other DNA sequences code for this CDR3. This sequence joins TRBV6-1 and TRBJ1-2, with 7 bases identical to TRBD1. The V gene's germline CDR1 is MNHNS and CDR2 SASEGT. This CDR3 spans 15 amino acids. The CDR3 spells CASSEAPTGINGYTF. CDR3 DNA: TGTGCCAGCAGCGAAGCTCCGACAGGGATTAATGGCTACACCTTC.

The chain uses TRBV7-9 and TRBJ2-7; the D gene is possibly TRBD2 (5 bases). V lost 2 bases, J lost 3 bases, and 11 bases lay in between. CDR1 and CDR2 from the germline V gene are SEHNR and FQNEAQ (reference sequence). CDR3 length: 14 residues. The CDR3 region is CASSLFQGGYEQYF. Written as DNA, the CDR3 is TGTGCCAGCAGCTTATTCCAAGGAGGCTACGAGCAGTACTTC.

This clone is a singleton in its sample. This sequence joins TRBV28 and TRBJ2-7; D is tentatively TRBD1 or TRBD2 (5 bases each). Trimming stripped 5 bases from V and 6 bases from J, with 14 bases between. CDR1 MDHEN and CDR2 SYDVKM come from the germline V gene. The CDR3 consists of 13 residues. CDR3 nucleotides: TGTGCCAGCAGTCCCGGGGCAGGGACCGAGCAGTACTTC. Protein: CASSPGAGTEQYF. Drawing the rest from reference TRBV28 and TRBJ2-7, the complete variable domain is DVKVTQSSRYLVKRTGEKVFLECVQDMDHENMFWYRQDPGLGLRLIYFSYDVKMKEKGDIPEGYSVSREKKERFSLILESASTNQTSMYLCASSPGAGTEQYFGPGTRLTVT.

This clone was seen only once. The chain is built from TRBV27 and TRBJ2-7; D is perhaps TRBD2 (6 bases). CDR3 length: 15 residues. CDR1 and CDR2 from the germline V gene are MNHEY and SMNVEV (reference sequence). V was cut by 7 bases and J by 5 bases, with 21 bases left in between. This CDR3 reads CASTPILGGSDEQYF. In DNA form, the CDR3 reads TGTGCCAGCACTCCGATCCTGGGGGGAAGTGACGAGCAGTACTTC.

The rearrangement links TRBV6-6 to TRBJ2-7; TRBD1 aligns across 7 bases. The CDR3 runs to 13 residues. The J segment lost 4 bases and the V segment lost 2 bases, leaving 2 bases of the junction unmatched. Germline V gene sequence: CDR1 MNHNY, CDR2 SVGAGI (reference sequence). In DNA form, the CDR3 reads TGTGCCAGCAGTTACCCGACAGGGTACGAGCAGTACTTC. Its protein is CASSYPTGYEQYF.

The CDR3 reads CASSSNGGSADTQYF. The DNA for the CDR3 is TGTGCCAGCTCATCAAACGGGGGGAGCGCAGATACGCAGTATTTT. The rearrangement joins TRBV18 to TRBJ2-3; 7 bases align to TRBD2. Germline V gene lookup returns CDR1 KGHSH and CDR2 LQKENI. With 5 bases clipped from V and 4 bases from J, the junction kept 9 bases outside the gene matches. The CDR3 sequence is 15 residues long.

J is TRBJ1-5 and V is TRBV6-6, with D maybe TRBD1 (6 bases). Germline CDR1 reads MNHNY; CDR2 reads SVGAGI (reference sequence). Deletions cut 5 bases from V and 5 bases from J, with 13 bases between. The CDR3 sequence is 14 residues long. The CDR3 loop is CASSATGRDQPQHF. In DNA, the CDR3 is TGTGCCAGCAGTGCAACAGGGAGAGATCAGCCCCAGCATTTT.

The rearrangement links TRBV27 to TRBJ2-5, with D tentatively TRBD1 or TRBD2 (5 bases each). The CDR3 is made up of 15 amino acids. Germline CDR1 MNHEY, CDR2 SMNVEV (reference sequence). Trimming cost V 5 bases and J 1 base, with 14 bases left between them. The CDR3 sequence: CASSRGPGRQETQYF. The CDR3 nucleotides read TGTGCCAGCAGTCGGGGACCGGGGCGCCAAGAGACCCAGTACTTC.

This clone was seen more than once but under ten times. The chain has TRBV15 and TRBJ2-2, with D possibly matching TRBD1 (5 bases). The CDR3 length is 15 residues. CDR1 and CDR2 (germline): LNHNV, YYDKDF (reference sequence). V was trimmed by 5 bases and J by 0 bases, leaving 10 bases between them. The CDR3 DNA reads TGTGCCACCAGCCCTGACAGACCGAACACCGGGGAGCTGTTTTTT. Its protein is CATSPDRPNTGELFF.

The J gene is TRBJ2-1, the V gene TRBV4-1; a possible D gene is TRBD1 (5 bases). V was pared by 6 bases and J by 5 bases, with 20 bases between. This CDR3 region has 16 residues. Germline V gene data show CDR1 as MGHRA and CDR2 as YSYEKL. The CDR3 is CASSQSQGSSDNEQFF. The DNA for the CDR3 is TGCGCCAGCAGTCAAAGCCAGGGAAGCTCGGACAATGAGCAGTTCTTC.

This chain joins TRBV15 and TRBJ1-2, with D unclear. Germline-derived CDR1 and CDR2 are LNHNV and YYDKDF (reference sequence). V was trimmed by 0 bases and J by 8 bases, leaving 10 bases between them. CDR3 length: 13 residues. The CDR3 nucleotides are TGTGCCACCAGCAGAGACTGGTTTTGGGGCTACACCTTC. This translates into CATSRDWFWGYTF.

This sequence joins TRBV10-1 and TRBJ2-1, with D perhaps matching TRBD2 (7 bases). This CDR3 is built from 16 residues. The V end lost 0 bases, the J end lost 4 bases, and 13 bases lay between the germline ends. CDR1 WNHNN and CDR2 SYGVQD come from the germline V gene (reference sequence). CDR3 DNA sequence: TGCGCCAGCAGTGAGTCTGGCGGGGGCAGGTACAATGAGCAGTTCTTC. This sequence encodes CASSESGGGRYNEQFF.

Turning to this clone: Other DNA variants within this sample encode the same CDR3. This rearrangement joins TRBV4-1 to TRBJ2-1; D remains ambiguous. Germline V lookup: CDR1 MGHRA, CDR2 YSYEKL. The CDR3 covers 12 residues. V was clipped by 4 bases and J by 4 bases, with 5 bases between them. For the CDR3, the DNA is TGCGCCAGCAGCCCGGGTTACAATGAGCAGTTCTTC. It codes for CASSPGYNEQFF.

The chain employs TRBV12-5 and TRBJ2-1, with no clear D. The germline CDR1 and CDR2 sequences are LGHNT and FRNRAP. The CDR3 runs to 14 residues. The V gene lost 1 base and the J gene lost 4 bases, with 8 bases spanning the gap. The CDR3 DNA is TGTGCTAGTGGTTTGGGGGCCAGATACAATGAGCAGTTCTTC. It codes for CASGLGARYNEQFF.